This note documents a single TCR beta chain sequence. The assay was immunoSEQ multiplex PCR, and TCRdb's table has in-frame clones only and misses some. The sample has roughly 68,000 clones; approximately 90% are singletons. These data originate in a study of technical replicates of blood from a few donors. The material sequenced was T cells isolated from PBMCs. This clonotype was obtained from a human donor in good health.

The CDR3 loop reads CASSVTGQTSGNTIYF. Written as DNA, the CDR3 is TGTGCCAGCAGCGTCACGGGACAAACCTCTGGAAACACCATATATTTT. V gene TRBV9 combines with J gene TRBJ1-3, with D perhaps TRBD1 (6 bases). The V and J ends lost 2 bases and 0 bases respectively, with 12 bases between them. CDR3 length: 16 residues. Germline loops: CDR1 SGDLS, CDR2 YYNGEE.